The entry below gives a single T cell receptor (beta chain) sequence along with its context. The antigen is undetermined. An end of the junction differs from the germline gene, which may be a read error. From germline, CDR1 is DFQATT and CDR2 SNEGSKA (reference sequence). The CDR3 length is 15 residues. 5'RACE template switching produced TCR cDNA carrying a universal primer site and UMIs. A single record per CDR3 protein comes from TCRdb applying MiXCR to the 5' RACE reads. Among around 360,000 distinct CDR3 sequences listed, around 10% were seen once. This sample was included in a study of T cells after yellow fever vaccination. Study-level information: SMART-Seq v4 Ultra Low Input prepared the low-cell-number fractions.

General study results and limits: A weaker secondary response peaked on day 5, the primary on day 15. Few clonotypes appeared in both CD4 and CD8 compartments.

This sample comprised PBMCs, obtained on the day of the first yellow fever vaccination. The chain carries TRBV20-1 and TRBJ2-5, with 11 bases aligning to TRBD2. The TCR comes from a man younger than 35 who received the YFV17D yellow fever vaccine. The CDR3 here is CSAGLAGGNQETQYF. CDR3 sequence (DNA): TGCAGTGCTGGTCTAGCGGGGGGAAACCAAGAGACCCAGTATTTC.